A single sample is the source of the 13 T cell receptor beta chains below, sequenced in a study of T cell clones after liver transplantation. The table came from immunoSEQ multiplex PCR; TCRdb's copy has only in-frame clones and leaves some out. The table records about 20,000 clones, about 93% of them present only once. The sample consisted of CD8+ T cells from blood, taken roughly 26 months after liver transplant. These TCRs come from a human patient who received a liver transplant. Part of the T cell pool may stem from the graft donor.

V usage is TRBV4-1 and J usage is TRBJ2-7, with D maybe TRBD1 (5 bases). The CDR3 is made up of 13 amino acids. Trimming stripped 1 base from V and 2 bases from J, with 6 bases between. Germline lookup yields CDR1 MGHRA and CDR2 YSYEKL. The CDR3 coding sequence is TGCGCCAGCAGCCAAGTGACAGCCTACGAGCAGTACTTC. This sequence encodes CASSQVTAYEQYF.

The chain combines TRBV7-3 with TRBJ2-7, with D perhaps TRBD2 (6 bases). V was shortened by 2 bases and J by 5 bases, with 19 bases between the two germline ends. The CDR3 length is 16 residues. Germline CDR1 reads SGHTA; CDR2 reads FQGTGA. CDR3 in amino acids: CASSLAPGVGVHEQYF. CDR3 nucleotides: TGTGCCAGCAGCTTAGCCCCGGGAGTCGGGGTGCACGAGCAGTACTTC.

The V and J genes are TRBV4-1 and TRBJ2-7, with 8 bases that match TRBD2. CDR1 is MGHRA, CDR2 YSYEKL, per germline. With 0 bases clipped from V and 5 bases from J, the junction kept 15 bases outside the gene matches. There are 18 residues in the CDR3. The CDR3 coding sequence is TGCGCCAGCAGCCAAGACTCGGCGGGACTAGGAAGGCCCCACGAGCAGTACTTC. Translating gives CASSQDSAGLGRPHEQYF.

The chain employs TRBV9 and TRBJ2-5, with 11 bases identical to TRBD2. The CDR3 spans 15 residues. The germline V gene encodes CDR1 SGDLS and CDR2 YYNGEE. V lost 3 bases to trimming and J lost 4 bases; unmatched junction nucleotides: 5. For the CDR3, the DNA is TGTGCCAGCAGCGACGTAGCGGGAGGGGGAGAGACCCAGTACTTC. Its translation: CASSDVAGGGETQYF.

J is TRBJ2-1 and V is TRBV11-2; 14 nucleotides agree with TRBD2. Germline lookup yields CDR1 SGHAT and CDR2 FQNNGV. The junction had 5 bases not matched to a gene; V was cut back by 5 bases and J by 8 bases. This CDR3 has 15 residues. The DNA for the CDR3 is TGTGCCAGCAGCCCGACTAGCGGGAGGGTGGATGAGCAGTTCTTC. Residues: CASSPTSGRVDEQFF.

The chain combines TRBV9 with TRBJ2-1; 8 nucleotides match TRBD1. Trimming at V came to 0 bases and at J to 7 bases, leaving 9 bases not matched to a gene. This CDR3 region has 16 residues. Per the germline V gene, CDR1 is SGDLS and CDR2 is YYNGEE. CDR3 sequence (DNA): TGTGCCAGCAGCGTAGAGGGGACAGGAAGGTCTAATGAGCAGTTCTTC. Its translation is CASSVEGTGRSNEQFF.

By share of the sample, this clone is medium-sized. The rearrangement uses TRBV2 and TRBJ2-1; D is perhaps TRBD2 (5 bases). CDR1 is SNHLY and CDR2 is FYNNEI in the germline V gene. The CDR3 has 15 residues. With 7 bases removed from V and 3 bases from J, the gap between germline ends came to 16 bases. The CDR3 region is CASMLYGSFYNEQFF. In DNA, the CDR3 is TGTGCCAGCATGCTGTATGGGAGTTTCTACAATGAGCAGTTCTTC. The full variable domain, with the rest looked up from reference TRBV2 and TRBJ2-1, is EPEVTQTPSHQVTQMGQEVILRCVPISNHLYFYWYRQILGQKVEFLVSFYNNEISEKSEIFDDQFSVERPDGSNFTLKIRSTKLEDSAMYFCASMLYGSFYNEQFFGPGTRLTVL.

This chain links TRBV5-1 with TRBJ1-2; 9 bases are a match to TRBD1. Germline lookup yields CDR1 SGHRS and CDR2 YFSETQ. This CDR3 has 15 residues. V shed 4 bases, J shed 4 bases, and the junction held 8 bases outside the gene matches. CDR3 amino acids: CASSTGTGRGYGYTF. CDR3 nucleotides: TGCGCCAGCAGCACCGGGACAGGGCGCGGCTATGGCTACACCTTC.

The V call is TRBV5-6, the J call TRBJ2-2, with TRBD2 matching over 7 bases. CDR1 is SGHDT and CDR2 is YYEEEE in the germline V gene. The V and J ends lost 4 bases and 5 bases, in that order; junction bases with no gene match: 17. The CDR3 spans 18 residues. The CDR3 loop is CASSRYPRAGVYTGELFF. The CDR3 DNA reads TGTGCCAGCAGCCGATACCCTCGTGCGGGAGTCTATACCGGGGAGCTGTTTTTT.

J is TRBJ2-7 and V is TRBV28; D gene ambiguous. The CDR3 length is 15 residues. Looked up from germline, CDR1 is MDHEN and CDR2 is SYDVKM. V shed 6 bases and J shed 2 bases, with 17 bases lying between them. CDR3: CASRPKHQRPYEQYF. The CDR3 DNA is TGTGCCAGCAGACCGAAGCACCAGCGCCCCTACGAGCAGTACTTC.

This sequence joins TRBV10-1 and TRBJ1-2; 8 nucleotides agree with TRBD1. CDR1 and CDR2 from the germline V gene are WNHNN and SYGVQD (reference sequence). With V trimmed by 4 bases and J by 1 base, 8 bases remained unmatched. The length of the CDR3 is 16 residues. This chain's CDR3 is CASSGGRTGHNYGYTF. In DNA, the CDR3 is TGCGCCAGCAGTGGGGGTAGGACAGGGCATAACTATGGCTACACCTTC.

The CDR3 coding sequence is TGTGCCAGCAGTTTGTTCGCCACCGGGGAGCTGTTTTTT. Its protein is CASSLFATGELFF. The chain is built from TRBV27 and TRBJ2-2; no clear D gene. CDR1 is MNHEY and CDR2 is SMNVEV in the germline V gene (reference sequence). Trimming shortened V by 3 bases and J by 4 bases, and 6 bases separated the two germline ends. CDR3 size: 13 residues.

This sequence joins TRBV4-3 and TRBJ1-2; D gene unclear. CDR1 is LGHNA and CDR2 is YSLEER in the germline V gene. The CDR3 runs 14 residues. V was trimmed by 0 bases and J by 2 bases, leaving 7 bases between them. CDR3 protein: CASSQERGNYGYTF. The CDR3 region has the DNA TGCGCCAGCAGCCAAGAAAGAGGGAACTATGGCTACACCTTC.